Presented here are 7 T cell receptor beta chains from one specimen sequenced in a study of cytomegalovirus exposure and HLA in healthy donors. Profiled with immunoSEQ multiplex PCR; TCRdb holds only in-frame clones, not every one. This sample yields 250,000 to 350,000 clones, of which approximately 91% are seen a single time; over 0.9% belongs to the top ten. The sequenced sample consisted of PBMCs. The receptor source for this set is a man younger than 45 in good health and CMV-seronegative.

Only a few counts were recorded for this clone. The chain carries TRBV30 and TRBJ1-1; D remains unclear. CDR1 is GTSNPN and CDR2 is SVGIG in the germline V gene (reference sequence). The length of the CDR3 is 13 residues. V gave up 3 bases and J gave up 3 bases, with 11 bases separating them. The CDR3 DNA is TGTGCCTGGAGGGGTTTGGAGTACACTGAAGCTTTCTTT. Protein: CAWRGLEYTEAFF. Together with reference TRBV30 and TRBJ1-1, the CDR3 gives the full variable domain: SQTIHQWPATLVQPVGSPLSLECTVEGTSNPNLYWYRQAAGRGLQLLFYSVGIGQISSEVPQNLSASRPQDRQFILSSKKLLLSDSGFYLCAWRGLEYTEAFFGQGTRLTVV.

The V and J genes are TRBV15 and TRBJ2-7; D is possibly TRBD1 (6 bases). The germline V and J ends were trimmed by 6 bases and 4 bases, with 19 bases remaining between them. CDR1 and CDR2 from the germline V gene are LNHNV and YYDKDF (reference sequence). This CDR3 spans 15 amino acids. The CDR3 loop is CATRRGSDRGYEQYF. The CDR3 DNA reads TGTGCCACCAGACGAGGATCGGACAGAGGATACGAGCAGTACTTC.

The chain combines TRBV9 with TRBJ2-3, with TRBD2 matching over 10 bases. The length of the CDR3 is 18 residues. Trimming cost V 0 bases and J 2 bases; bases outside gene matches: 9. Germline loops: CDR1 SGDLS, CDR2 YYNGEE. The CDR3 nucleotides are TGTGCCAGCAGCGTAGAGGGACTAGCGAGTCTCACCACAGATACGCAGTATTTT. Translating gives CASSVEGLASLTTDTQYF.

The CDR3 DNA is TGTGCCAGCAGTCCGGGACAGGGAAATGAAAAACTGTTTTTT. Translated: CASSPGQGNEKLFF. The chain is built from TRBV6-1 and TRBJ1-4, with 9 bases aligning to TRBD1. Germline trimming cut 5 bases from V and 5 bases from J; bases unmatched to any gene: 3. CDR1 MNHNS and CDR2 SASEGT come from the germline V gene. There are 14 residues in the CDR3.

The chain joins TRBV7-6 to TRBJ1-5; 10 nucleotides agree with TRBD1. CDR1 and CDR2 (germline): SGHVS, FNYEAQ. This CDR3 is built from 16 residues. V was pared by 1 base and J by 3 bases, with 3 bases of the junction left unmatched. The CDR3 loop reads CASSLGDRGTNQPQHF. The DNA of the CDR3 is TGTGCCAGCAGCTTAGGGGACAGGGGTACCAATCAGCCCCAGCATTTT.

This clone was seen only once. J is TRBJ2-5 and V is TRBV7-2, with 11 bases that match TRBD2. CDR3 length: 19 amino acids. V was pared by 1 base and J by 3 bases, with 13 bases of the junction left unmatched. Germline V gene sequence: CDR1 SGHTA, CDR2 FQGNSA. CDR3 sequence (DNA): TGTGCCAGCAGCTTAGTATCTAGCGGGGGGCCAGGGAATAAAGAGACCCAGTACTTC. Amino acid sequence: CASSLVSSGGPGNKETQYF.

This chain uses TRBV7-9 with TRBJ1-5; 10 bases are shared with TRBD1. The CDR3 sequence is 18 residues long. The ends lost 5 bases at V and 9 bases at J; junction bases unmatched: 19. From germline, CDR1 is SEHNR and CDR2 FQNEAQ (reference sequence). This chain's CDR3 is CASSRTYQTGGSYGPQHF. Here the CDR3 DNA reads TGTGCCAGCAGCCGCACGTATCAGACAGGGGGCTCCTACGGGCCCCAGCATTTT.